A single sample is the source of the 21 T cell receptor beta chains below, sequenced in a study of control samples from healthy donors and cancer patients. TCRdb's copy holds only in-frame clones and misses some; the assay was immunoSEQ multiplex PCR. In the table there are 100,000 to 150,000 clones, over 85% of which are singletons. Input material: blood. These receptors originate from a man younger than 30 in good health.

This chain joins TRBV14 and TRBJ1-2; TRBD1 is a possible D gene (5 bases). This CDR3 is built from 16 residues. V lost 5 bases and J 6 bases, leaving 22 bases between the germline ends. Germline V CDR1 and CDR2: SGHDN, FVKESK. CDR3 in amino acids: CASSSYTAGGRDGYTF. The CDR3 DNA sequence: TGTGCCAGCAGCTCCTATACGGCGGGGGGTAGAGATGGCTACACCTTC.

V is TRBV27 and J is TRBJ1-6, with TRBD1 as a possible D gene (5 bases). The CDR3 is 16 residues long. CDR1 and CDR2 from the germline V gene are MNHEY and SMNVEV (reference sequence). V was trimmed by 7 bases and J by 6 bases, leaving 19 bases between them. The CDR3 DNA reads as TGTGCCAGCAAAACTTCTGGGAGGGGATCTAATTCACCCCTCCACTTT. Its protein is CASKTSGRGSNSPLHF.

V usage is TRBV5-1 and J usage is TRBJ2-3, with 10 bases that match TRBD2. V shed 3 bases and J 2 bases; nucleotides not matched to a gene: 9. Germline loops: CDR1 SGHRS, CDR2 YFSETQ. The CDR3 is made up of 17 amino acids. This CDR3 reads CASSSLSGGALTDTQYF. CDR3 nucleotide sequence: TGCGCCAGCAGCTCCTTAAGCGGGGGGGCCCTCACAGATACGCAGTATTTT.

This clone came up a few times. V usage is TRBV5-3 and J usage is TRBJ1-5; unclear D gene. TRBV5-3 is an open reading frame, and its role is uncertain. The CDR3 has 11 amino acids. Trimming removed 3 bases from V and 9 bases from J, with 7 bases in between. CDR3 region: CARSSDRPQHF. The CDR3 DNA reads TGTGCCAGAAGCTCGGATCGGCCCCAGCATTTT.

The V and J genes are TRBV29-1 and TRBJ2-3; 9 bases agree with TRBD2. V was clipped by 0 bases and J by 0 bases; unmatched bases: 13. The CDR3 runs to 19 residues. Germline V lookup: CDR1 SQVTM, CDR2 ANQGSEA. The CDR3 DNA follows: TGCAGCGTTGAAGATGGGAGCGGGGGGCCTCATCTGAGCACAGATACGCAGTATTTT. Its protein is CSVEDGSGGPHLSTDTQYF.

This clone was observed a handful of times. V gene TRBV2 combines with J gene TRBJ2-7; the match to TRBD2 covers 10 bases. This CDR3 has 13 amino acids. J was trimmed by 6 bases and V by 4 bases; bases with no gene match: 3. CDR1 is SNHLY, CDR2 FYNNEI, per germline. The CDR3 bases are TGTGCCAGCAGTGGTAGCGGGGGGACCGAGCAGTACTTC. This translates into CASSGSGGTEQYF.

The chain is built from TRBV6-1 and TRBJ1-1, with D possibly being TRBD1 (5 bases). CDR3 length: 14 amino acids. V was pared by 1 base and J by 1 base, with 7 bases between. Germline-derived CDR1 and CDR2 are MNHNS and SASEGT. In nucleotides, the CDR3 is TGTGCCAGCAGTGAAGTGGGGCCGAACACTGAAGCTTTCTTT. As protein: CASSEVGPNTEAFF.

This chain connects TRBV4-2 to TRBJ1-1; 8 bases agree with TRBD1. Germline V gene sequence: CDR1 LGHNA, CDR2 YNFKEQ. The CDR3 is 15 amino acids. The V segment lost 4 bases and the J segment 3 bases; nucleotides outside the gene matches: 7. The CDR3 spells CASSPPDRADTEAFF. The CDR3 region has the DNA TGTGCCAGCAGCCCGCCGGACAGGGCGGACACTGAAGCTTTCTTT.

V and J are TRBV19 and TRBJ2-2; no firm D call. V lost 7 bases and J 1 base, leaving 10 bases between the germline ends. The CDR3 is 14 amino acids. Germline CDR1 reads LNHDA; CDR2 reads SQIVND (reference sequence). The DNA for the CDR3 is TGTGCCAGTACAATTCAGGTGAACACCGGGGAGCTGTTTTTT. Its protein product is CASTIQVNTGELFF.

This clone was detected a few times. The chain combines TRBV27 with TRBJ2-1; 7 nucleotides match TRBD1. CDR1 MNHEY and CDR2 SMNVEV come from the germline V gene (reference sequence). The CDR3 consists of 11 residues. Unmatched junction bases numbered 8, after V lost 6 bases and J lost 15 bases. This CDR3 reads CASSLGQERFF. The CDR3, as DNA: TGTGCCAGCAGCCTAGGACAGGAACGGTTCTTC.

V usage is TRBV9 and J usage is TRBJ1-5; no clear D. Germline V gene lookup returns CDR1 SGDLS and CDR2 YYNGEE. CDR3 length equals 15 residues. Trimming pared 2 bases from V and 6 bases from J, leaving 15 bases between. The CDR3 here is CASSVAGGSGQPQHF. CDR3 coding DNA: TGTGCCAGCAGCGTCGCCGGAGGTTCCGGTCAGCCCCAGCATTTT.

V gene TRBV19 combines with J gene TRBJ2-3, with unresolved D. Trimming left V 0 bases short and J 1 base short, with 8 bases between. The germline V gene has CDR1 LNHDA and CDR2 SQIVND (reference sequence). The CDR3 sequence is 15 residues long. The CDR3 loop is CASSIDRSGTDTQYF. The CDR3 bases are TGTGCCAGTAGTATAGACCGAAGCGGCACAGATACGCAGTATTTT.

The CDR3 DNA follows: TGTGCCAGCAGTTTTAAAGGGCGAACTGAAGCTTTCTTT. It codes for CASSFKGRTEAFF. The V call is TRBV12-3 or TRBV12-4, the J call TRBJ1-1, with D uncertain. Deletions cut 3 bases from V and 5 bases from J, with 10 bases between. The CDR3 sequence is 13 residues long.

The chain employs TRBV13 and TRBJ1-2, with D possibly matching TRBD1 (5 bases). Germline V gives CDR1 PRHDT, CDR2 FYEKMQ (reference sequence). The CDR3 loop spans 15 amino acids. V was clipped by 3 bases and J by 5 bases, with 16 bases between them. The CDR3 region is CASSLGLPGWYGYTF. The CDR3 DNA reads TGTGCCAGCAGCTTGGGGCTCCCGGGGTGGTATGGCTACACCTTC.

The V and J genes are TRBV5-4 and TRBJ2-2; 8 nucleotides match TRBD1. The trim removed 0 bases at V and 4 bases at J, leaving 5 bases unmatched. The germline V gene encodes CDR1 SGHNT and CDR2 YYREEE (reference sequence). CDR3 size: 16 residues. CDR3 bases: TGTGCCAGCAGCTTGGCCAGGGGGCGCAGCACCGGGGAGCTGTTTTTT. Its protein is CASSLARGRSTGELFF.

The V call is TRBV11-2, the J call TRBJ2-5; the match to TRBD2 covers 8 bases. Germline V gene data show CDR1 as SGHAT and CDR2 as FQNNGV. The CDR3 runs to 15 residues. After removal of 2 bases from V and 4 bases from J, the junction contained 6 bases not matched to a gene. This CDR3 is CASSLTGGAVETQYF. CDR3 coding DNA: TGTGCCAGCAGCTTAACCGGGGGGGCCGTAGAGACCCAGTACTTC.

The V call is TRBV19, the J call TRBJ2-1, with TRBD2 identical over 9 bases. Germline V gene lookup returns CDR1 LNHDA and CDR2 SQIVND (reference sequence). The CDR3 sequence is 14 residues long. V gave up 6 bases and J gave up 9 bases; unmatched junction bases: 9. The CDR3 is CASRGLAGFGEQFF. As DNA, the CDR3 is TGTGCCAGTAGAGGGCTAGCGGGGTTTGGTGAGCAGTTCTTC.

The chain has TRBV5-1 and TRBJ2-5, with 7 bases fitting TRBD1. This CDR3 has 16 amino acids. V shed 0 bases and J 0 bases; nucleotides not matched to a gene: 5. CDR1 SGHRS and CDR2 YFSETQ come from the germline V gene. CDR3 residues: CASSLGPGGYQETQYF. CDR3 nucleotides: TGCGCCAGCAGCTTGGGACCAGGGGGATACCAAGAGACCCAGTACTTC.

This chain connects TRBV5-6 to TRBJ2-1; 12 bases map to TRBD1. There are 16 residues in the CDR3. V lost 4 bases to trimming and J lost 7 bases; unmatched junction nucleotides: 9. Per the germline V gene, CDR1 is SGHDT and CDR2 is YYEEEE. The CDR3 protein is CASSPGTGGVLNEQFF. The CDR3 region has the DNA TGTGCCAGCAGCCCCGGGACAGGGGGCGTTTTAAATGAGCAGTTCTTC.

The CDR3 coding sequence is TGTGCCAGCAGCGTACAGCCAGCGGCAAGCACAGATACGCAGTATTTT. Residues: CASSVQPAASTDTQYF. This sequence joins TRBV9 and TRBJ2-3; D possibly corresponds to TRBD2 (5 bases). The V and J ends lost 1 base and 0 bases respectively, with 12 bases between them. This CDR3 spans 16 amino acids. Germline CDR1 and CDR2: SGDLS and YYNGEE.

The chain uses TRBV2 and TRBJ2-6; D is possibly TRBD1 (6 bases). This CDR3 comprises 16 residues. Germline CDR1 and CDR2: SNHLY and FYNNEI. Trimming stripped 7 bases from V and 0 bases from J, with 13 bases between. CDR3 in DNA: TGTGCCAGCAAGCCTAGAGGGGGCTCTGGGGCCAACGTCCTGACTTTC. Encoded protein: CASKPRGGSGANVLTF. Full variable domain (rest looked up from reference TRBV2 and TRBJ2-6): EPEVTQTPSHQVTQMGQEVILRCVPISNHLYFYWYRQILGQKVEFLVSFYNNEISEKSEIFDDQFSVERPDGSNFTLKIRSTKLEDSAMYFCASKPRGGSGANVLTFGAGSRLTVL.